One sample yielded the 17 T cell receptor beta chains listed below, sequenced in a study of metastatic and nonmetastatic thyroid tumors. Patients underwent thyroid surgery, and none had received any treatment before it. With MiXCR, TCRdb reprocessed the PCR reads. The data contain 27,000 or so clones, about a quarter of them singletons. Sample: blood. The receptors come from a female donor with papillary thyroid cancer or a benign thyroid nodule (not recorded which). Some clones in this sample may be carry-over from other donors' samples.

V and J are TRBV20-1 and TRBJ2-3; 7 bases line up with TRBD2. This CDR3 has 15 amino acids. Unmatched junction bases numbered 6, after V lost 3 bases and J lost 0 bases. Germline V lookup: CDR1 DFQATT, CDR2 SNEGSKA (reference sequence). In DNA, the CDR3 is TGCAGTGCTAGGGGGGGAGGGACTAGCACAGATACGCAGTATTTT. It codes for CSARGGGTSTDTQYF.

The V gene is TRBV20-1, the J gene TRBJ1-2, with D maybe TRBD1 (5 bases). V was pared by 0 bases and J by 0 bases, with 11 bases between. The CDR3 consists of 15 residues. CDR1 is DFQATT and CDR2 is SNEGSKA in the germline V gene (reference sequence). CDR3 coding DNA: TGCAGTGCTAGAGATCTAAGGGGACCTAACTATGGCTACACCTTC. Its protein product is CSARDLRGPNYGYTF.

A few counts support this clone. It may be a read error: a sequence one base away is much more abundant. The sample carries other DNA sequences with the same CDR3. The DNA of the CDR3 is TGTGCCAGCAGCGAGAGGGGGGACACTGAAGCCTTCTTT. It translates to CASSERGDTEAFF. The chain couples TRBV9 to TRBJ1-1; D may be TRBD1 (6 bases). The germline gives CDR1 SGDLS, CDR2 YYNGEE. The CDR3 has 13 amino acids.

This clone was observed at least ten times. CDR3 in amino acids: CATSDPGLAGDNEQFF. For the CDR3, the DNA is TGTGCCACCAGTGACCCCGGACTAGCGGGAGACAATGAGCAGTTCTTC. The gene calls are TRBV24-1 and TRBJ2-1; 13 bases are a match to TRBD2. The ends lost 4 bases at V and 5 bases at J; junction bases unmatched: 4. Germline assignment: CDR1 KGHDR and CDR2 SFDVKD. This CDR3 comprises 16 residues.

This clone was counted only a few times. The chain combines TRBV6-1 with TRBJ2-7, with TRBD2 matching over 8 bases. CDR3 length equals 13 residues. Germline CDR1 reads MNHNS; CDR2 reads SASEGT. V gave up 8 bases and J gave up 2 bases; unmatched junction bases: 5. CDR3 in DNA: TGTGCCAGCCGGGAGGGGGGAGCCTACGAGCAGTACTTC. Its translation: CASREGGAYEQYF.

This clone appeared a few times. V is TRBV19 and J is TRBJ2-2; D not certain. V lost 4 bases to trimming and J lost 0 bases, with 6 bases between them. This CDR3 region has 14 residues. Germline V gene data show CDR1 as LNHDA and CDR2 as SQIVND (reference sequence). The CDR3 sequence is CASSRQTNTGELFF. DNA for the CDR3: TGTGCCAGTAGTAGGCAGACGAACACCGGGGAGCTGTTTTTT.

In its sample, this clone ranks as medium-sized. J is TRBJ2-7 and V is TRBV20-1; no reliable D call. The germline V gene encodes CDR1 DFQATT and CDR2 SNEGSKA (reference sequence). V was trimmed by 5 bases and J by 0 bases, leaving 5 bases between them. The CDR3 runs to 11 residues. The CDR3 region has the DNA TGCAGTGCTGGGCCCTCCTACGAGCAGTACTTC. Translating it yields CSAGPSYEQYF.

The chain uses TRBV5-1 and TRBJ1-2; perhaps TRBD1 as D (5 bases). Per the germline V gene, CDR1 is SGHRS and CDR2 is YFSETQ. The CDR3 totals 14 residues. V lost 5 bases and J lost 2, with 13 bases in between. In nucleotides, the CDR3 is TGCGCCAGCAGTCCCATGGGGGAGAACTATGGCTACACCTTC. Translation gives CASSPMGENYGYTF.

This clone is categorized as medium-sized. The V and J genes are TRBV28 and TRBJ1-1, with unresolved D. This CDR3 is 13 amino acids long. CDR1 and CDR2 (germline): MDHEN, SYDVKM. The ends were cut back, 1 base at V and 1 base at J, with 4 bases in the middle. The CDR3 sequence: CASSLYENTEAFF. The CDR3 DNA reads TGTGCCAGCAGTTTATACGAGAACACTGAAGCTTTCTTT.

This clone has at least ten counts. This chain connects TRBV10-3 to TRBJ2-1; 10 positions agree with TRBD2. This CDR3 spans 19 amino acids. V shed 0 bases and J 2 bases; nucleotides not matched to a gene: 10. Germline V gene data show CDR1 as ENHRY and CDR2 as SYGVKD. The CDR3 loop is CAISESGASGSGTYNEQFF. The CDR3, as DNA: TGTGCCATCAGTGAGTCGGGTGCTAGCGGGAGTGGTACCTACAATGAGCAGTTCTTC.

This clone counts as medium-sized (0.01 to 0.1%). The CDR3 reads CASRRDNYNSPLHF. For the CDR3, the DNA is TGTGCCAGCAGAAGGGACAATTATAATTCACCCCTCCACTTT. The rearrangement joins TRBV6-1 to TRBJ1-6, with TRBD1 as a possible D gene (6 bases). Germline V gene data show CDR1 as MNHNS and CDR2 as SASEGT. CDR3 length: 14 amino acids. Trimming removed 6 bases at V and 4 bases at J, with 10 bases between.

This rearrangement joins TRBV4-1 to TRBJ2-2; D unresolved. The CDR3 consists of 13 residues. V was pared by 1 base and J by 8 bases, with 8 bases between. CDR1 is MGHRA and CDR2 is YSYEKL in the germline V gene. CDR3 region: CASSQAPAGELFF. CDR3 DNA: TGCGCCAGCAGCCAAGCCCCGGCGGGGGAGCTGTTTTTT.

V is TRBV2 and J is TRBJ2-3; D gene ambiguous. V shed 5 bases and J shed 5 bases, with 14 bases lying between them. This CDR3 contains 14 residues. The V gene's germline CDR1 is SNHLY and CDR2 FYNNEI. The CDR3 DNA is TGTGCCAGCAGTTCTCGACGTGGTGGAGATACGCAGTATTTT. Amino acid sequence: CASSSRRGGDTQYF.

A few counts support this clone. Mismatch with germline at one junction end may stem from a read error. The chain recombines TRBV19 with TRBJ2-7; no definite D call. The CDR3 runs 12 residues. Germline assignment: CDR1 LNHDA and CDR2 SQIVND (reference sequence). CDR3 nucleotide sequence: TGTGCCAGTAGTCTAGAAGGGTACGAGCAGTACTTC. As protein: CASSLEGYEQYF.

The chain couples TRBV9 to TRBJ1-1; no clear D gene. The ends were cut back, 0 bases at V and 1 base at J, with 4 bases in the middle. The CDR3 is 13 amino acids. Per the germline V gene, CDR1 is SGDLS and CDR2 is YYNGEE. CDR3 region: CASSVDGNTEAFF. The CDR3 region has the DNA TGTGCCAGCAGCGTAGATGGGAACACTGAAGCTTTCTTT.

This clone has a handful of counts. Relative to the germline gene, one junction end is altered; a read error may explain this. The chain employs TRBV12-3 or TRBV12-4 and TRBJ2-3, with D possibly being TRBD2 (5 bases). This CDR3 comprises 15 residues. DNA of the CDR3: TGTGCCAGCAGGGGTAGCGCCGCTATCACATATACGCAGTATTTT. Translating it yields CASRGSAAITYTQYF.

This clone was seen at least ten times. The rearrangement links TRBV5-4 to TRBJ2-1; D is undetermined. The V end lost 3 bases, the J end lost 8 bases, and 12 bases lay between the germline ends. The V gene's germline CDR1 is SGHNT and CDR2 YYREEE (reference sequence). This CDR3 has 13 amino acids. The CDR3 region has the DNA TGTGCCAGCAGCTCTTTACCCTGGGATGAGCAGTTCTTC. Amino acids: CASSSLPWDEQFF.